The present TCR beta chain was sequenced within a study of cytomegalovirus exposure and HLA in healthy donors. About this clone: The antigen remains undetermined.

Donors had nominal health at sampling but likely had unrecorded immune exposures. General study results and limits: In a later analysis, TCR beta V- and J-gene trimming was associated with a missense DCLRE1C variant.

The PCR employed 60 Vbeta primers together with 13 Jbeta primers. Sequencing was performed with immunoSEQ multiplex PCR; in TCRdb, only in-frame clones are kept and a portion is missing. This table holds 200,000 to 300,000 clones, about four fifths found once. The sequenced sample was PBMCs. This receptor was obtained from a woman in her forties in good health and CMV-seropositive.

CDR3 DNA sequence: TGTGCCAGCAGCTTAACTAGCGGGAGCTCTAGCACAGATACGCAGTATTTT. Residues: CASSLTSGSSSTDTQYF. The chain carries TRBV13 and TRBJ2-3; 11 bases line up with TRBD2. The length of the CDR3 is 17 residues. CDR1 is PRHDT and CDR2 is FYEKMQ in the germline V gene (reference sequence). The V segment lost 2 bases and the J segment 0 bases; nucleotides outside the gene matches: 4.